These T cell receptor beta chains were read from a single sample in a study of CD4 T cells in relation to SARS-CoV-2 and coronaviruses. Assay: immunoSEQ multiplex PCR; the TCRdb copy retains only in-frame clones and omits some. This sample has 25,000 to 30,000 clones, with just under 75% found just once. What these receptors recognize is not known. The sample comprised CD4+ T cells from PBMCs, cultured in vitro. The origin of the receptors is a human donor in good health. Each CDR3 is given with its conserved first and last residue. The D gene is left open where the match is weak. A clone size is listed for some rows: how often the clone was seen (once, few, many), or a class if it is expanded.

CDR3aa: CASSLETGDEQYF; CDR3nt: TGTGCCAGCAGCTTAGAGACCGGCGACGAGCAGTACTTC; j_gene: TRBJ2-7; d_gene: -; abundance: -; v_gene: TRBV11-3
CDR3aa: CASSLGSSGERGQFF; CDR3nt: TGTGCCAGCAGCCTTGGGTCTAGCGGCGAGCGGGGGCAGTTCTTC; j_gene: TRBJ2-1; d_gene: TRBD2; abundance: -; v_gene: TRBV3-1/TRBV3-2
CDR3aa: CASSLMGNYGGYTF; CDR3nt: TGTGCCAGCAGTTTAATGGGCAACTATGGCGGCTACACCTTC; j_gene: TRBJ1-2; d_gene: -; abundance: -; v_gene: TRBV28
CDR3aa: CASSPSRDARYGYTF; CDR3nt: TGTGCCAGCAGCCCGAGCCGGGACGCCCGCTATGGCTACACCTTC; j_gene: TRBJ1-2; d_gene: -; abundance: once; v_gene: TRBV5-4
CDR3aa: CASSLAPGTGSEQFF; CDR3nt: TGTGCCAGCAGCTTAGCCCCAGGAACAGGGAGTGAGCAGTTCTTC; j_gene: TRBJ2-1; d_gene: -; abundance: -; v_gene: TRBV7-6
CDR3aa: CASSPRGGSSYNEQFF; CDR3nt: TGTGCCAGCAGCCCCAGGGGCGGGAGCTCCTACAATGAGCAGTTCTTC; j_gene: TRBJ2-1; d_gene: -; abundance: -; v_gene: TRBV5-4
CDR3aa: CASSPEPNKGYTF; CDR3nt: TGTGCCAGCAGCCCGGAACCCAACAAAGGCTACACCTTC; j_gene: TRBJ1-2; d_gene: -; abundance: once; v_gene: TRBV7-2
CDR3aa: CASSQDQGTYNEQFF; CDR3nt: TGTGCCAGCAGCCAAGACCAGGGGACCTACAATGAGCAGTTCTTC; j_gene: TRBJ2-1; d_gene: -; abundance: -; v_gene: TRBV3-1/TRBV3-2
CDR3aa: CASSSGVGLNPRSYNEQFF; CDR3nt: TGTGCCAGCAGCTCGGGGGTGGGGCTAAACCCCCGCTCCTACAATGAGCAGTTCTTC; j_gene: TRBJ2-1; d_gene: -; abundance: -; v_gene: TRBV7-6
CDR3aa: CASKPGGATNEKLFF; CDR3nt: TGCGCCAGCAAACCTGGGGGGGCAACTAATGAAAAACTGTTTTTT; j_gene: TRBJ1-4; d_gene: -; abundance: -; v_gene: TRBV5-1
CDR3aa: CASRGRRGLGGYTF; CDR3nt: TGTGCCAGCAGGGGGAGGAGGGGGCTAGGTGGCTACACCTTC; j_gene: TRBJ1-2; d_gene: TRBD1; abundance: few; v_gene: TRBV27
CDR3aa: CASRANSGSSYNEQFF; CDR3nt: TGTGCCAGCAGAGCGAATAGCGGGAGCTCCTACAATGAGCAGTTCTTC; j_gene: TRBJ2-1; d_gene: TRBD2; abundance: -; v_gene: TRBV13
CDR3aa: CASRGQLYGYTF; CDR3nt: TGTGCCAGCAGAGGACAGTTATATGGCTACACCTTC; j_gene: TRBJ1-2; d_gene: -; abundance: -; v_gene: TRBV6-5
CDR3aa: CASSATHRDKTNYGYTF; CDR3nt: TGTGCCAGCAGCGCTACTCATCGGGACAAAACTAACTATGGCTACACCTTC; j_gene: TRBJ1-2; d_gene: -; abundance: few; v_gene: TRBV7-2
CDR3aa: CASSLTVDHEQFF; CDR3nt: TGTGCCAGCAGCTTAACGGTCGATCATGAGCAGTTCTTC; j_gene: TRBJ2-1; d_gene: -; abundance: few; v_gene: TRBV7-3
CDR3aa: CASTREQGSTEAFF; CDR3nt: TGTGCCAGCACGCGGGAACAGGGGTCCACTGAAGCTTTCTTT; j_gene: TRBJ1-1; d_gene: TRBD1; abundance: -; v_gene: TRBV5-5
CDR3aa: CASVTGGTNEKLFF; CDR3nt: TGTGCCAGCGTAACAGGGGGCACTAATGAAAAACTGTTTTTT; j_gene: TRBJ1-4; d_gene: TRBD1; abundance: -; v_gene: TRBV6-5
CDR3aa: CASSRSSGRGYEQYF; CDR3nt: TGCGCCAGCAGCAGATCTAGCGGGAGGGGATACGAGCAGTACTTC; j_gene: TRBJ2-7; d_gene: TRBD2; abundance: -; v_gene: TRBV5-1
CDR3aa: CASSFSGTGGWNEQYF; CDR3nt: TGTGCCAGCAGTTTCTCCGGGACAGGGGGATGGAACGAGCAGTACTTC; j_gene: TRBJ2-7; d_gene: TRBD1; abundance: -; v_gene: TRBV27
CDR3aa: CASSAELAAQYF; CDR3nt: TGTGCCAGCTCAGCAGAACTAGCGGCGCAGTATTTT; j_gene: TRBJ2-3; d_gene: TRBD2; abundance: -; v_gene: TRBV18